This T cell receptor (beta chain) was profiled in a study of vaccination and CD4 T cells after COVID-19. The Oncomine TCR Beta short-read assay sequenced DNA from cultured CD4+ T cells. TCRdb passed the PCR reads through MiXCR, listing each CDR3 protein once. The table records fewer than 20,000 distinct CDR3 sequences, 40% to 55% of them present only once. The table lists this clonotype with a few counts. Its antigen is not identified. The CDR3 contains 16 residues. Germline V gives CDR1 MDHEN, CDR2 SYDVKM. Trimming cost V 7 bases and J 6 bases; bases outside gene matches: 10. As for treatment: approximately nine-day PBMC culture with coronavirus spike peptide pools or control peptides (ViraFEST assay). Once cultured roughly 10 days, CD4+ T cells underwent isolation by negative selection.

This TCR was recovered from a human donor who had recovered from COVID-19. Sequenced input: CD4+ T cells from blood, cultured in vitro. V usage is TRBV28 and J usage is TRBJ1-6, with 9 positions matching TRBD1. The CDR3 protein is CASITGTGKGNSPLHF. CDR3 bases: TGTGCCAGCATCACCGGGACAGGGAAGGGTAATTCACCCCTCCACTTT.